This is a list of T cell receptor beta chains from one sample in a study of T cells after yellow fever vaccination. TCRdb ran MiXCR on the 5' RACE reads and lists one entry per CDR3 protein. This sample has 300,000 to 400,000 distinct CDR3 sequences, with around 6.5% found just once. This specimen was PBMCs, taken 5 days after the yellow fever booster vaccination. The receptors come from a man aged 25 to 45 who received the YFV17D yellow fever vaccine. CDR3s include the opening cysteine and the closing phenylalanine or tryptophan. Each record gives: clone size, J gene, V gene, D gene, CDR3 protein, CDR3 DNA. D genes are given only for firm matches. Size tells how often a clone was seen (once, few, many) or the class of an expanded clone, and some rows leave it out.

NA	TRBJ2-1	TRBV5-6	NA	CASSLNRGNEQFF	TGTGCCAGCAGCTTAAATCGGGGCAATGAGCAGTTCTTC
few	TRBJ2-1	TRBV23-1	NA	CASSQSGRALAGSSYNEQFF	TGCGCCAGCAGTCAATCGGGCAGGGCGTTGGCGGGAAGCTCCTACAATGAGCAGTTCTTC
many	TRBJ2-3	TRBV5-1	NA	CASSSTSMVDTQYF	TGCGCCAGCAGCTCCACCTCAATGGTAGATACGCAGTATTTT
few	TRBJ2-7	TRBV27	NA	CASSLIRGPYEQYF	TGTGCCAGCAGTTTGATCAGGGGCCCCTACGAGCAGTACTTC
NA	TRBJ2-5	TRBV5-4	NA	CASSFGTRLQETQYF	TGTGCCAGCAGCTTTGGGACAAGACTACAAGAGACCCAGTACTTC
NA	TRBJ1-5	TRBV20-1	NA	CCARVRTANTGNQPQHF	TGCTGTGCTAGAGTTCGGACAGCTAATACGGGCAATCAGCCCCAGCATTTT
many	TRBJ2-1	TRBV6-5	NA	CASSYSNPLYNEQFF	TGTGCCAGCAGTTACTCGAATCCATTATACAATGAGCAGTTCTTC
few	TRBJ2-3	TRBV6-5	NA	CASSYSGGTTDTQYF	TGTGCCAGCAGTTACTCCGGAGGTACCACAGATACGCAGTATTTT
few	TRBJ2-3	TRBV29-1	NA	CSVEPDYPDTQYF	TGCAGCGTTGAACCCGATTACCCGGATACGCAGTATTTT
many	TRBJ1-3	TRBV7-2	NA	CASSLSQGSTGNTIYF	TGTGCCAGCAGTCTTTCACAGGGATCCACTGGAAACACCATATATTTT
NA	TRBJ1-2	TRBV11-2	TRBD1	CASSLEGTGFGYTF	TGTGCCAGCAGCTTAGAGGGGACAGGGTTTGGCTACACCTTC
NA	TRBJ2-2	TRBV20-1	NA	CSARDGAFVTGELFF	TGCAGTGCTAGAGATGGGGCCTTTGTGACCGGGGAGCTGTTTTTT
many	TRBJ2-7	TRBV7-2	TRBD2	CASSLGEGSYEQYF	TGTGCCAGCAGCTTAGGGGAGGGGTCCTACGAGCAGTACTTC
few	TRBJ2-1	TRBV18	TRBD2	CASSELLSGSGNEQFF	TGTGCCAGCTCCGAGTTATTAAGCGGGAGTGGTAATGAGCAGTTCTTC
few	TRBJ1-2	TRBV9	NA	CASSVSERRGYTF	TGTGCCAGCAGCGTATCTGAAAGGCGAGGCTACACCTTC
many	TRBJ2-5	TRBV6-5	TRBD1	CASSSLGGAETQYF	TGTGCCAGCAGTTCATTAGGGGGCGCGGAGACCCAGTACTTC
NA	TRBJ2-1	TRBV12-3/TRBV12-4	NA	CASRVLVYEQFF	TGTGCCAGCAGAGTCTTGGTCTATGAGCAGTTCTTC
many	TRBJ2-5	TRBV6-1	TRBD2	CASSNSGRKTQYF	TGTGCCAGCAGTAATAGCGGGAGAAAGACCCAGTACTTC
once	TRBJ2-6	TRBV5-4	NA	CASSLQAGTGANVLTF	TGTGCCAGCAGCTTGCAGGCGGGTACTGGGGCCAACGTCCTGACTTTC
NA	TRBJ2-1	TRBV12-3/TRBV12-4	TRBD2	CASTLSSGMAVEQFF	TGTGCCAGCACCCTGTCTAGCGGGATGGCGGTTGAGCAGTTCTTC
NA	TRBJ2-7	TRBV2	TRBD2	CASRLLAGGPPEQYF	TGTGCCAGCAGGCTTCTAGCGGGAGGGCCGCCCGAGCAGTACTTC
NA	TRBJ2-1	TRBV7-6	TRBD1	CASSYGTARYNEQFF	TGTGCCAGCAGTTACGGGACAGCTCGATACAATGAGCAGTTCTTC